These 27 T cell receptor beta chains were all obtained from the same sample, sequenced in a study of shared clonotypes between healthy human individuals (dated by TCRdb to 2020 to 2021). The library relied on the immunoSEQ multiplex PCR assay. TCRdb mirrors the immuneACCESS table, restricted to in-frame sequences. Some clones are absent from its copies; in checked studies, under half trace to an unresolved V gene, and the reason for the others is unknown. The sample table contains 2 million to 3 million clones; only one count was recorded for just over 90% of them. In total, the top ten clones hold around 0.15% of the sample. The sample consisted of naive CD4+ T cells sorted from blood. The sample's cell subset or site label, in plain terms: CD45RA+ positively selected. These receptors came from a man younger than 35 in good health.

The V and J genes are TRBV15 and TRBJ1-2, with D unresolved. The V gene lost 0 bases and the J gene lost 2 bases, with 7 bases spanning the gap. The CDR3 loop spans 14 amino acids. Germline CDR1 is LNHNV and CDR2 is YYDKDF (reference sequence). The CDR3 here is CATSRDSMNYGYTF. CDR3 DNA sequence: TGTGCCACCAGCAGAGATTCCATGAACTATGGCTACACCTTC.

V and J are TRBV30 and TRBJ1-3, with D hard to call. Trimming took 2 bases from V and 2 from J, leaving 7 bases between them. The CDR3 has 13 residues. Germline V gene lookup returns CDR1 GTSNPN and CDR2 SVGIG (reference sequence). The CDR3 loop reads CAWSMGPGNTIYF. Written as DNA, the CDR3 is TGTGCCTGGAGTATGGGTCCTGGAAACACCATATATTTT.

This rearrangement joins TRBV5-6 to TRBJ1-2; D gene unclear. Between the trimmed V and J ends, which lost 2 bases and 0 bases, there was a span of 11 bases. The CDR3 is made up of 15 amino acids. CDR1 and CDR2 from the germline V gene are SGHDT and YYEEEE. Written as DNA, the CDR3 is TGTGCCAGCAGCTTTTTTGTAGTTCCTAACTATGGCTACACCTTC. It yields the protein CASSFFVVPNYGYTF. Full variable domain (missing parts from reference TRBV5-6 and TRBJ1-2): DAGVTQSPTHLIKTRGQQVTLRCSPKSGHDTVSWYQQALGQGPQFIFQYYEEEERQRGNFPDRFSGHQFPNYSSELNVNALLLGDSALYLCASSFFVVPNYGYTFGSGTRLTVV.

CDR3: CASSRTRSGSTDTQYF. Here the CDR3 DNA reads TGTGCCAGCAGCCGTACCCGAAGCGGGAGCACAGATACGCAGTATTTT. The chain combines TRBV5-6 with TRBJ2-3; possible D gene TRBD2, 6 bases. The CDR3 sequence is 16 residues long. Looked up from germline, CDR1 is SGHDT and CDR2 is YYEEEE. Trimming left V 4 bases short and J 0 bases short, with 15 bases between.

This clone was found a few times. The rearrangement joins TRBV28 to TRBJ1-1; D is unclear. The germline V gene encodes CDR1 MDHEN and CDR2 SYDVKM. The CDR3 totals 14 residues. V lost 3 bases, J lost 4 bases, and 12 bases lay in between. DNA for the CDR3: TGTGCCAGCAGTTTGAGGACGGTAGTCACTGAAGCTTTCTTT. It translates to CASSLRTVVTEAFF. Based on the CDR3 plus reference TRBV28 and TRBJ1-1, the full variable domain is DVKVTQSSRYLVKRTGEKVFLECVQDMDHENMFWYRQDPGLGLRLIYFSYDVKMKEKGDIPEGYSVSREKKERFSLILESASTNQTSMYLCASSLRTVVTEAFFGQGTRLTVV.

V is TRBV7-9 and J is TRBJ2-2; TRBD1 or TRBD2 may be the D gene (5 bases each). Germline assignment: CDR1 SEHNR and CDR2 FQNEAQ (reference sequence). The CDR3 sequence is 16 residues long. The ends were cut back, 5 bases at V and 4 bases at J, with 17 bases in the middle. The CDR3 DNA reads as TGTGCCAGCAGCACCACGGGACCATCGAGCACCGGGGAGCTGTTTTTT. Translation gives CASSTTGPSSTGELFF.

In DNA, the CDR3 is TGTGCCAGCAGTATCAGTTGGTTCTCCGGCTACACCTTC. The encoded protein is CASSISWFSGYTF. The chain couples TRBV27 to TRBJ1-2; D unresolved. CDR3 length: 13 residues. The V gene lost 5 bases and the J gene lost 8 bases, with 15 bases spanning the gap. Germline assignment: CDR1 MNHEY and CDR2 SMNVEV (reference sequence).

The CDR3 loop reads CASRTSGTYEQYF. The CDR3 nucleotides are TGTGCCAGCAGGACTAGCGGTACCTACGAGCAGTACTTC. This chain links TRBV4-2 with TRBJ2-7; TRBD2 matches at 9 bases. The CDR3 totals 13 residues. Germline V gene lookup returns CDR1 LGHNA and CDR2 YNFKEQ. Trimming took 6 bases from V and 2 from J; bases not matched to a gene: 2.

V usage is TRBV10-1 and J usage is TRBJ2-1; TRBD1 matches at 8 bases. The CDR3 loop spans 18 amino acids. The V gene's germline CDR1 is WNHNN and CDR2 SYGVQD (reference sequence). Trimming removed 0 bases from V and 0 bases from J; junction bases left unmatched: 7. The chain's CDR3 is CASSESRTGISSYNEQFF. In nucleotides, the CDR3 is TGCGCCAGCAGTGAGTCGAGGACAGGGATCAGCTCCTACAATGAGCAGTTCTTC.

J is TRBJ2-5 and V is TRBV4-3; TRBD2 is a possible D gene (6 bases). The CDR3 covers 13 residues. V shed 0 bases and J shed 11 bases, with 13 bases lying between them. Germline lookup yields CDR1 LGHNA and CDR2 YSLEER. The chain's CDR3 is CASSQETGVWQYF. The CDR3 DNA is TGCGCCAGCAGCCAAGAAACGGGAGTGTGGCAGTACTTC.

The chain recombines TRBV30 with TRBJ1-2; D is uncertain. The CDR3 has 12 residues. CDR1 is GTSNPN, CDR2 SVGIG, per germline (reference sequence). V dropped 8 bases and J dropped 2 bases, with 12 bases sitting between them. In DNA, the CDR3 is TGTGCCCTATCACAAGGAAACTATGGCTACACCTTC. Translation gives CALSQGNYGYTF.

CDR3 nucleotide sequence: TGTGCCAGCAGCTTATTCCAGGGCTTAAGGAGCTACGAGCAGTACTTC. Its translation: CASSLFQGLRSYEQYF. This chain links TRBV11-2 with TRBJ2-7; D may be TRBD1 (5 bases). The germline CDR1 and CDR2 sequences are SGHAT and FQNNGV. The CDR3 is 16 residues long. The V end lost 2 bases, the J end lost 3 bases, and 17 bases lay between the germline ends.

This chain joins TRBV2 and TRBJ2-7; 8 positions match TRBD1. This CDR3 comprises 14 residues. The germline gives CDR1 SNHLY, CDR2 FYNNEI. V was clipped by 6 bases and J by 3 bases; unmatched bases: 7. The CDR3 DNA follows: TGTGCCAGCAGCATGTGGACAGGGATCTACGAGCAGTACTTC. Residues: CASSMWTGIYEQYF. The variable domain in full, with the rest retrieved from reference TRBV2 and TRBJ2-7, is EPEVTQTPSHQVTQMGQEVILRCVPISNHLYFYWYRQILGQKVEFLVSFYNNEISEKSEIFDDQFSVERPDGSNFTLKIRSTKLEDSAMYFCASSMWTGIYEQYFGPGTRLTVT.

The J gene is TRBJ2-7, the V gene TRBV5-1; D is unresolved. The CDR3 extends over 14 amino acids. Germline assignment: CDR1 SGHRS and CDR2 YFSETQ. Deletions cut 5 bases from V and 7 bases from J, with 19 bases between. The CDR3 protein is CASSRATEMSEQYF. CDR3 sequence (DNA): TGCGCCAGCAGTCGCGCCACGGAGATGAGTGAGCAGTACTTC.

The chain is built from TRBV7-2 and TRBJ2-1, with 14 bases identical to TRBD2. V was clipped by 3 bases and J by 0 bases; unmatched bases: 4. CDR3 size: 18 residues. Germline CDR1 reads SGHTA; CDR2 reads FQGNSA. The CDR3: CASSFKTSGRVSYNEQFF. CDR3 DNA: TGTGCCAGCAGCTTTAAGACTAGCGGGAGGGTCTCCTACAATGAGCAGTTCTTC.

This chain joins TRBV12-1 and TRBJ2-6; TRBD1 is taken as the D call from the table, unchecked against the DNA. TRBV12-1 is shown as a pseudogene. CDR3 size: 18 residues. The CDR3: CASSSLSIGQSRANVLTF. DNA of the CDR3: TGTGCCAGCAGCAGCTTGTCTATAGGACAAAGTCGGGCCAACGTCCTGACTTTC.

The chain uses TRBV2 and TRBJ2-1, with 10 bases identical to TRBD2. Unmatched junction bases numbered 6, after V lost 8 bases and J lost 8 bases. Germline assignment: CDR1 SNHLY and CDR2 FYNNEI. This CDR3 is 13 amino acids long. The CDR3 DNA sequence: TGTGCCAGCGAGCGGGGGGGTTACGATGAGCAGTTCTTC. Amino acids: CASERGGYDEQFF.

This chain uses TRBV19 with TRBJ2-7; 7 bases align to TRBD2. The length of the CDR3 is 17 residues. Germline trimming cut 1 base from V and 0 bases from J; bases unmatched to any gene: 9. The germline gives CDR1 LNHDA, CDR2 SQIVND (reference sequence). In DNA, the CDR3 is TGTGCCAGTAGTATAGGGCCTAGCGGACTGAGCTCCTACGAGCAGTACTTC. Translated: CASSIGPSGLSSYEQYF.

This chain connects TRBV7-6 to TRBJ2-1, with 15 nucleotides matching TRBD2. Germline loops: CDR1 SGHVS, CDR2 FNYEAQ. This CDR3 spans 15 amino acids. Trimming cost V 4 bases and J 6 bases; bases outside gene matches: 1. The DNA for the CDR3 is TGTGCCAGCAGCTGGACTAGCGGGGGGGGCAATGAGCAGTTCTTC. It encodes CASSWTSGGGNEQFF.

The chain links TRBV6-1 to TRBJ2-7, with 7 positions matching TRBD1. Germline CDR1 MNHNS, CDR2 SASEGT. The CDR3 has 14 amino acids. V lost 5 bases to trimming and J lost 0 bases; unmatched junction nucleotides: 4. The chain's CDR3 is CASSFQGVSYEQYF. The CDR3, as DNA: TGTGCCAGCAGTTTTCAGGGGGTCTCCTACGAGCAGTACTTC.

The chain joins TRBV2 to TRBJ2-3; D perhaps matches TRBD1 (5 bases). Germline V lookup: CDR1 SNHLY, CDR2 FYNNEI. The length of the CDR3 is 15 residues. Trimming took off 7 bases at V and 4 bases at J, with 18 bases between the two ends. CDR3: CASNFQGLQADTQYF. The CDR3 DNA reads as TGTGCCAGCAACTTCCAGGGTCTGCAGGCAGATACGCAGTATTTT.

The CDR3 loop reads CASISDSSPGEQYF. CDR3 in DNA: TGCGCCAGCATTTCCGACTCGAGTCCGGGGGAGCAGTACTTC. The rearrangement joins TRBV5-1 to TRBJ2-7; tentative D call: TRBD2 (5 bases). In germline, CDR1 is SGHRS, CDR2 YFSETQ. V gave up 6 bases and J gave up 7 bases, with 20 bases separating them. The CDR3 spans 14 residues.

The table lists this clone with a few counts. Other DNA sequences in this specimen translate into the identical CDR3. V and J are TRBV2 and TRBJ1-5; possible D gene TRBD1, 5 bases. V was clipped by 4 bases and J by 3 bases, with 7 bases between them. This CDR3 is built from 13 residues. The germline V gene encodes CDR1 SNHLY and CDR2 FYNNEI. DNA for the CDR3: TGTGCCAGCAGTGGACAGTTCAATCAGCCCCAGCATTTT. This sequence encodes CASSGQFNQPQHF.

This chain uses TRBV7-2 with TRBJ2-7; 7 bases agree with TRBD2. Germline CDR1 reads SGHTA; CDR2 reads FQGNSA. V was clipped by 6 bases and J by 6 bases; unmatched bases: 14. CDR3 length equals 15 residues. The CDR3 spells CASRFRLADVGEQYF. The CDR3 DNA reads as TGTGCCAGCAGATTCAGGCTAGCGGACGTCGGCGAGCAGTACTTC.

The chain recombines TRBV5-4 with TRBJ2-2; TRBD1 matches at 8 bases. V lost 3 bases to trimming and J lost 1 base; unmatched junction nucleotides: 5. This CDR3 is 16 amino acids long. Looked up from germline, CDR1 is SGHNT and CDR2 is YYREEE (reference sequence). Written as DNA, the CDR3 is TGTGCCAGCAGCTCGGTCGGACAGGGGAACACCGGGGAGCTGTTTTTT. Its protein product is CASSSVGQGNTGELFF.

The CDR3: CASSIEAGGGQPQHF. CDR3 bases: TGTGCCAGTAGTATAGAGGCAGGGGGCGGTCAGCCCCAGCATTTT. The chain links TRBV19 to TRBJ1-5, with TRBD1 matching over 8 bases. After removal of 0 bases from V and 6 bases from J, the junction contained 4 bases not matched to a gene. CDR1 is LNHDA and CDR2 is SQIVND in the germline V gene (reference sequence). The CDR3 has 15 amino acids.

Written as DNA, the CDR3 is TGTGCCAGCAGTGAATGGCAGTCGGGAATCTACAATGAGCAGTTCTTC. It encodes CASSEWQSGIYNEQFF. V gene TRBV2 combines with J gene TRBJ2-1; D is possibly TRBD2 (5 bases). Trimming stripped 2 bases from V and 3 bases from J, with 14 bases between. The length of the CDR3 is 16 residues. Germline values: CDR1 SNHLY, CDR2 FYNNEI.